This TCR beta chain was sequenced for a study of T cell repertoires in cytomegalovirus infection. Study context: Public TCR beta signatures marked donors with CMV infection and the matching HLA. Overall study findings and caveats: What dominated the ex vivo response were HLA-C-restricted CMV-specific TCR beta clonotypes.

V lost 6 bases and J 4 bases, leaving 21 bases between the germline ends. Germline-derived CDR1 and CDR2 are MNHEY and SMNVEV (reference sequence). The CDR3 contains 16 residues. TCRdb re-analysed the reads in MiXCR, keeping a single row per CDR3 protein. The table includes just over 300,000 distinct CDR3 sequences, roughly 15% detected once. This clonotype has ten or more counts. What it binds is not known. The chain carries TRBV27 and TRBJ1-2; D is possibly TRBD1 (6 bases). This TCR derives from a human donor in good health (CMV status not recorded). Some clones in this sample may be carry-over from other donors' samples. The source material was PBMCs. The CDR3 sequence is CASSFNAPTGPYGYTF. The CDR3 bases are TGTGCCAGCAGCTTTAACGCGCCGACAGGACCCTATGGCTACACCTTC.